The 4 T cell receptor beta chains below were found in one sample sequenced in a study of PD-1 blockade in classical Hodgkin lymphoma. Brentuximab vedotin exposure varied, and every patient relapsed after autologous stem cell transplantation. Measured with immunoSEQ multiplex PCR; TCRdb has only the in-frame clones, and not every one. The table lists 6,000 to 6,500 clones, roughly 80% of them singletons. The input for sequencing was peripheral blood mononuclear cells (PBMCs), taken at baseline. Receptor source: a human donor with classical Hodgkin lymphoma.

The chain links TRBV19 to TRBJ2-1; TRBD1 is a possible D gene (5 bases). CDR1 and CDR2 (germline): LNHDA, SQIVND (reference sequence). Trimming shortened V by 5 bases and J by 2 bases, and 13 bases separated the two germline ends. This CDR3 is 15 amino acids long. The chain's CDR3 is CASSSPGKTYNEQFF. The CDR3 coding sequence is TGTGCCAGTAGTTCGCCAGGGAAAACCTACAATGAGCAGTTCTTC. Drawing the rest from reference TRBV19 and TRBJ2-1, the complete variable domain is DGGITQSPKYLFRKEGQNVTLSCEQNLNHDAMYWYRQDPGQGLRLIYYSQIVNDFQKGDIAEGYSVSREKKESFPLTVTSAQKNPTAFYLCASSSPGKTYNEQFFGPGTRLTVL.

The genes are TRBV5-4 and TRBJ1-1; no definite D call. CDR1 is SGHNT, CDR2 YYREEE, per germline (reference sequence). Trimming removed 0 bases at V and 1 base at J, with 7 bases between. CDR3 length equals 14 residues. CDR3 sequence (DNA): TGTGCCAGCAGCTTGGTACGGGGGAACACTGAAGCTTTCTTT. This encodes CASSLVRGNTEAFF.

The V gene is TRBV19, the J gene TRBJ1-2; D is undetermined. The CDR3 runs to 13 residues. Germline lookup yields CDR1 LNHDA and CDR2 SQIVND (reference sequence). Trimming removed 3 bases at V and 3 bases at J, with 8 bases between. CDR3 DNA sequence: TGTGCCAGTAGTATTGGTAATTACTATGGCTACACCTTC. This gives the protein CASSIGNYYGYTF.

The CDR3 is CASKDLRGSYEQYF. Here the CDR3 DNA reads TGTGCCAGCAAAGATTTACGGGGTTCCTACGAGCAGTACTTC. This chain links TRBV13 with TRBJ2-7; the D gene is possibly TRBD2 (5 bases). Germline V gene lookup returns CDR1 PRHDT and CDR2 FYEKMQ (reference sequence). The CDR3 consists of 14 residues. Deletions cut 7 bases from V and 1 base from J, with 14 bases between.